The sequence of this TCR beta chain was determined in a study of T cell repertoires in cytomegalovirus infection. About the research overall: Indications came from public TCR beta signatures; they pointed to CMV infection and to a matching HLA type. Study findings and constraints: CMV-specific TCR beta clonotypes restricted by HLA-C dominated the ex vivo response. The cumulative frequency of public TCR beta families distinguished individuals who carried CMV together with the relevant HLA.

With 0 bases removed from V and 7 bases from J, the gap between germline ends came to 13 bases. The CDR3 extends over 14 amino acids. Per the germline V gene, CDR1 is SEHNR and CDR2 is FQNEAQ (reference sequence). TCRdb redid the calling of the reads with MiXCR, one entry per CDR3 protein. The table has about 120,000 distinct CDR3 sequences, about 9.4% seen once. This clonotype was recorded at least ten times. What it binds is unknown. This TCR derives from a human donor in good health (CMV status not recorded). Some clones in this sample may be carry-over from other donors' samples. This rearrangement joins TRBV7-9 to TRBJ2-7, with a tentative D call TRBD1 (6 bases). Specimen: PBMCs, sequenced either directly or after in vitro stimulation (not recorded which). The CDR3 loop reads CASSLAGTSGEQYV. In DNA form, the CDR3 reads TGTGCCAGCAGCTTAGCCGGGACATCGGGAGAGCAGTACGTC.